What follows describes a single TCR beta chain. These data come from a study of blood T cell repertoires in COVID-19. Study overall: Researchers got acute and convalescent COVID-19 samples from the United States, Italy and Spain.

Trimming removed 2 bases at V and 0 bases at J, with 4 bases between. There are 14 residues in the CDR3. The V gene's germline CDR1 is KGHDR and CDR2 SFDVKD. Libraries were prepared by immunoSEQ multiplex PCR; TCRdb keeps only in-frame clonotypes and omits some of them. This sample yields roughly 390,000 clones, of which around 85% are seen a single time; roughly 3.6% belongs to the top ten. Sequenced material: peripheral blood. This sequence originates from a woman aged 18 to 35 with acute or convalescent COVID-19. The rearrangement joins TRBV24-1 to TRBJ1-5, with unresolved D. The CDR3 here is CATSDWSSNQPQHF. Here the CDR3 DNA reads TGTGCCACCAGTGATTGGAGTAGCAATCAGCCCCAGCATTTT.